This passage covers 15 T cell receptor beta chains from one sample sequenced in a study of vaccination effects on CD4 cells after COVID-19. Only in-frame clones appear in the TCRdb table, and some are missing; sequencing was by immunoSEQ multiplex PCR. This sample has fewer than 55,000 clones; more than 75% occur once, and the top ten carry over 5%. No antigens are known for them. Using viral peptide pools, the ViraFEST assay grew out antigen-specific CD4+ T cells prior to sequencing. Once cultured for roughly 10 days, the cells underwent separation to obtain CD4+ T cells. No vaccinee had earlier SARS-CoV-2 infection, and nucleocapsid antibodies were negative. Specimen: CD4+ T cells from PBMCs cultured with HCoV-OC43 spike peptides, collected before COVID-19 vaccination. The subset here: HCoV-OC43 spike overlapping peptide pool stimulation. All receptors derive from a human donor who received a COVID-19 vaccine.

This chain joins TRBV2 and TRBJ2-3; D gene unclear. V was shortened by 4 bases and J by 0 bases, with 5 bases between the two germline ends. This CDR3 has 13 amino acids. The germline V gene has CDR1 SNHLY and CDR2 FYNNEI. CDR3 in DNA: TGTGCCAGCAGTGCACAAAGCACAGATACGCAGTATTTT. This sequence encodes CASSAQSTDTQYF.

V is TRBV10-3 and J is TRBJ1-4, with 10 positions matching TRBD1. The CDR3 sequence is 14 residues long. V lost 3 bases to trimming and J lost 6 bases; unmatched junction nucleotides: 1. Germline loops: CDR1 ENHRY, CDR2 SYGVKD. The chain's CDR3 is CAISDGTGDEKLFF. The CDR3 bases are TGTGCCATCAGTGACGGGACAGGGGATGAAAAACTGTTTTTT.

This chain links TRBV4-1 with TRBJ2-2; D is possibly TRBD2 (5 bases). Trimming removed 1 base from V and 4 bases from J, with 16 bases in between. This CDR3 contains 17 residues. Germline V gene lookup returns CDR1 MGHRA and CDR2 YSYEKL. In DNA form, the CDR3 reads TGCGCCAGCAGCCAAGGCGGACTCTCGGCGGTCACCGGGGAGCTGTTTTTT. It translates to CASSQGGLSAVTGELFF.

The chain joins TRBV18 to TRBJ2-5; the D is unclear. V lost 3 bases and J 4 bases, leaving 12 bases between the germline ends. The germline gives CDR1 KGHSH, CDR2 LQKENI. This CDR3 contains 14 residues. The CDR3 bases are TGTGCCAGCTCACCCTCGGTAGAGGTAGAGACCCAGTACTTC. It translates to CASSPSVEVETQYF.

V and J are TRBV19 and TRBJ2-3; D may be TRBD1 or TRBD2 (6 bases each). The V and J ends lost 3 bases and 2 bases respectively, with 15 bases between them. Germline V gene data show CDR1 as LNHDA and CDR2 as SQIVND (reference sequence). CDR3 length equals 16 residues. Written as DNA, the CDR3 is TGTGCCAGTAGTATGTTGGGGGGCTCAAACACAGATACGCAGTATTTT. Translation gives CASSMLGGSNTDTQYF. Complete variable domain (other parts from reference TRBV19 and TRBJ2-3): DGGITQSPKYLFRKEGQNVTLSCEQNLNHDAMYWYRQDPGQGLRLIYYSQIVNDFQKGDIAEGYSVSREKKESFPLTVTSAQKNPTAFYLCASSMLGGSNTDTQYFGPGTRLTVL.

The gene calls are TRBV5-3 and TRBJ2-7, with D unclear. TRBV5-3 is designated an ORF whose function remains uncertain. V lost 3 bases and J lost 10, with 14 bases in between. This CDR3 spans 12 amino acids. CDR3 coding DNA: TGTGCCAGAAGCTCCGACATTACCGGACAGTACGTC. Amino acid sequence: CARSSDITGQYV.

The chain combines TRBV6-5 with TRBJ1-3, with D hard to call. Germline-derived CDR1 and CDR2 are MNHEY and SVGAGI. Trimming took off 1 base at V and 4 bases at J, with 14 bases between the two ends. CDR3 length equals 16 residues. This CDR3 is CASSYFLPGFGNTIYF. CDR3 bases: TGTGCCAGCAGTTACTTTCTGCCGGGGTTCGGAAACACCATATATTTT.

The gene calls are TRBV20-1 and TRBJ1-5, with D unclear. The germline CDR1 and CDR2 sequences are DFQATT and SNEGSKA (reference sequence). Trimming took off 4 bases at V and 5 bases at J, with 12 bases between the two ends. The length of the CDR3 is 13 residues. For the CDR3, the DNA is TGCAGTGCTATTGAGATTCTGGATCAGCCCCAGCATTTT. Amino acid sequence: CSAIEILDQPQHF.

The rearrangement links TRBV7-2 to TRBJ2-5; D might be TRBD2 (7 bases). CDR3 size: 14 residues. Trimming pared 0 bases from V and 5 bases from J, leaving 10 bases between. Germline CDR1 SGHTA, CDR2 FQGNSA. CDR3 sequence reads: CASSLAGRGETQYF. CDR3 DNA: TGTGCCAGCAGCTTAGCGGGGAGGGGGGAGACCCAGTACTTC.

The chain joins TRBV19 to TRBJ2-3; D is ambiguous. Germline CDR1 is LNHDA and CDR2 is SQIVND (reference sequence). CDR3 length: 14 amino acids. V was cut by 3 bases and J by 4 bases, with 11 bases left in between. The CDR3 reads CASSMSVSSDTQYF. The CDR3 bases are TGTGCCAGTAGTATGAGTGTCAGTTCAGATACGCAGTATTTT.

J is TRBJ1-2 and V is TRBV7-9, with 7 nucleotides matching TRBD1. J gave up 2 bases and V 1 base, and 7 bases lay outside the gene matches. Looked up from germline, CDR1 is SEHNR and CDR2 is FQNEAQ (reference sequence). CDR3 length: 16 amino acids. The chain's CDR3 is CASSLVRQGRNYGYTF. In nucleotides, the CDR3 is TGTGCCAGCAGCTTAGTTCGACAGGGTCGGAACTATGGCTACACCTTC.

This chain uses TRBV6-2 or TRBV6-3 with TRBJ2-3, with 11 bases fitting TRBD2. This CDR3 region has 15 residues. From germline, CDR1 is MNHEY and CDR2 SVGEGT. Germline trimming cut 4 bases from V and 3 bases from J; bases unmatched to any gene: 3. The CDR3 nucleotides are TGTGCCAGCAGTTCCGGGACTAGCGGAACAGATACGCAGTATTTT. Protein product: CASSSGTSGTDTQYF.

The genes are TRBV5-1 and TRBJ1-1; D possibly corresponds to TRBD1 (5 bases). The germline V and J ends were trimmed by 1 base and 2 bases, with 12 bases remaining between them. This CDR3 contains 15 residues. The germline V gene encodes CDR1 SGHRS and CDR2 YFSETQ. Here the CDR3 reads CASSLLGGDNTEAFF. CDR3 coding DNA: TGCGCCAGCAGCTTGCTCGGGGGAGATAACACTGAAGCTTTCTTT. Complete variable domain (other parts from reference TRBV5-1 and TRBJ1-1): KAGVTQTPRYLIKTRGQQVTLSCSPISGHRSVSWYQQTPGQGLQFLFEYFSETQRNKGNFPGRFSGRQFSNSRSEMNVSTLELGDSALYLCASSLLGGDNTEAFFGQGTRLTVV.

V gene TRBV5-1 combines with J gene TRBJ1-6, with 7 bases that match TRBD1. Germline-derived CDR1 and CDR2 are SGHRS and YFSETQ. CDR3 length: 16 residues. Trimming took 1 base from V and 5 from J; bases not matched to a gene: 6. CDR3 sequence reads: CASSLTIQGNNSPLHF. CDR3 coding DNA: TGCGCCAGCAGCTTGACGATACAGGGGAATAATTCACCCCTCCACTTT.

A few counts support this clone. This sequence joins TRBV28 and TRBJ2-1; weak D call: TRBD2 (6 bases). Between the trimmed V and J ends, which lost 7 bases and 4 bases, there was a span of 14 bases. CDR3 size: 14 residues. Germline V CDR1 and CDR2: MDHEN, SYDVKM. In DNA, the CDR3 is TGTGCCAGCACGAACTGGGGGACTTACAATGAGCAGTTCTTC. Translation: CASTNWGTYNEQFF. Combining the CDR3 with reference TRBV28 and TRBJ2-1 gives the whole variable domain DVKVTQSSRYLVKRTGEKVFLECVQDMDHENMFWYRQDPGLGLRLIYFSYDVKMKEKGDIPEGYSVSREKKERFSLILESASTNQTSMYLCASTNWGTYNEQFFGPGTRLTVL.